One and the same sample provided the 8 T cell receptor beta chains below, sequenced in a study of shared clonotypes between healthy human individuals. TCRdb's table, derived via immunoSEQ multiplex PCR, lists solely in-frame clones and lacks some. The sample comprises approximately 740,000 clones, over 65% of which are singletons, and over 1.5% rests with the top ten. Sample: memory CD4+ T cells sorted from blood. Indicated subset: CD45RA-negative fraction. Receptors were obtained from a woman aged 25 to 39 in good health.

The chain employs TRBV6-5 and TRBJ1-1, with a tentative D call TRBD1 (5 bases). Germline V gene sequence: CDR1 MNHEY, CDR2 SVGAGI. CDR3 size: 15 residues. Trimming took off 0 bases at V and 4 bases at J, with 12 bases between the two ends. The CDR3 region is CASSYSGGQGTEAFF. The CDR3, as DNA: TGTGCCAGCAGTTACTCGGGAGGGCAGGGCACTGAAGCTTTCTTT.

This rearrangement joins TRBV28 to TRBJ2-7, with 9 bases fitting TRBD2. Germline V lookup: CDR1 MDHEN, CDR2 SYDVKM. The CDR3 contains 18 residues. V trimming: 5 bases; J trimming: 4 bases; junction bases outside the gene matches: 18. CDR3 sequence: CASSQRLAVDREGYEQYF. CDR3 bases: TGTGCCAGCAGTCAACGACTAGCGGTAGACCGTGAGGGATACGAGCAGTACTTC.

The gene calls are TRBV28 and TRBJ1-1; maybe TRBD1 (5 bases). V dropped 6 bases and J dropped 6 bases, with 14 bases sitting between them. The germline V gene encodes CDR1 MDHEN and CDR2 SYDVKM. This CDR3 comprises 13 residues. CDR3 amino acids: CASREGYRAEAFF. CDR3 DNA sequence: TGTGCCAGCAGGGAGGGGTACCGGGCTGAAGCTTTCTTT.

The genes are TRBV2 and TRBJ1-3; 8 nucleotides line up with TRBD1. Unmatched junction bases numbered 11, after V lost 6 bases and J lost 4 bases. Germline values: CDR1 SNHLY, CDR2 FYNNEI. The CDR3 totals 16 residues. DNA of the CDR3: TGTGCCAGCAGCAAATCCGGGACAGGCGTGGGAAACACCATATATTTT. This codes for CASSKSGTGVGNTIYF.

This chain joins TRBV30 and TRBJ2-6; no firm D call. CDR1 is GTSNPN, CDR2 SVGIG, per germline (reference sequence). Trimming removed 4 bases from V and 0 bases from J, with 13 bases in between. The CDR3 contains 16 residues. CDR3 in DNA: TGTGCCTGGAAAGCCAACTCCCCCTCTGGGGCCAACGTCCTGACTTTC. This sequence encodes CAWKANSPSGANVLTF.

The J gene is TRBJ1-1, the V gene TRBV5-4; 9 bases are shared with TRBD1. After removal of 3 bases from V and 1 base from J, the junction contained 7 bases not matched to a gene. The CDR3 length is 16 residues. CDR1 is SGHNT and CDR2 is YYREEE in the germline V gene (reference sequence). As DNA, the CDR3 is TGTGCCAGCAGCTCATACAGGGGGCAGGGGAACACTGAAGCTTTCTTT. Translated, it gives CASSSYRGQGNTEAFF.

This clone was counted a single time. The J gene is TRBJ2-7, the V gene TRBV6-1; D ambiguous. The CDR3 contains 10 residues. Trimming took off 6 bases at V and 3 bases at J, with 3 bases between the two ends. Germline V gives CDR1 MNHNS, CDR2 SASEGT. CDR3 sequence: CASRDYEQYF. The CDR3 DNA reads TGTGCCAGCAGAGACTACGAGCAGTACTTC.

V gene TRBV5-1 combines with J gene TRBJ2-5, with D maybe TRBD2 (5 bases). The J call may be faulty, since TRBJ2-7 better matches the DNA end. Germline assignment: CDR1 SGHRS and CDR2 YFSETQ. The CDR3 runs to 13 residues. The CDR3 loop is CASSLAGTYEQYF. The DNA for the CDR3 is TGCGCCAGCAGCTTGGCGGGAACCTACGAGCAGTACTTC.